This T cell receptor (beta chain) derives from a study of neoadjuvant anti-PD-1 for oral cavity cancer. The V gene's germline CDR1 is SGHTA and CDR2 FQGNSA. CDR3 length equals 11 residues. The V end lost 6 bases, the J end lost 12 bases, and 12 bases lay between the germline ends. Regarding this clone: The antigen is unknown.

The patients had HPV-negative, locally advanced oral cavity squamous cell carcinoma. The study, taken as a whole, reports: Each response group had just three patients in TCR analyses.

Libraries were prepared by immunoSEQ multiplex PCR; TCRdb keeps only in-frame clonotypes and omits some of them. Of about 72,000 clones listed, around 80% are singletons. The source material was PBMCs, sampled before nivolumab (anti-PD-1) treatment. This TCR derives from a person aged 35-79 years with oral cavity squamous cell carcinoma. The chain combines TRBV7-2 with TRBJ1-5; D is unresolved. The CDR3 loop is CASRNFGFQHF. In DNA form, the CDR3 reads TGTGCCAGCAGGAATTTTGGGTTCCAGCATTTT.